Included here is one TCR beta chain sequence, with context. Between the trimmed V and J ends, which lost 5 bases and 4 bases, there was a span of 14 bases. This CDR3 contains 14 residues. Germline CDR1 and CDR2: SGHNT and YENEEA. The table came from immunoSEQ multiplex PCR; TCRdb's copy has only in-frame clones and leaves some out. This table holds some 81,000 clones, around 89% found once. This sample stems from a study of radiation and T cells in renal cell carcinoma. The time point here: blood 4 weeks post-SBRT, at nephrectomy. Treatment noted: 15 Gy SBRT to primary tumor, nephrectomy 4 weeks later. Nephrectomy followed 15 Gy stereotactic body radiation by 4 weeks. Clear cell pathology was present in this patient's renal cell carcinoma.

The J gene is TRBJ2-5, the V gene TRBV11-3; D perhaps matches TRBD2 (5 bases). This clonotype was obtained from a woman in her seventies with renal cell carcinoma. The specimen comprised blood, sampled from a patient whose treatment included radiotherapy and nephrectomy. CDR3 protein: CASSRVPAGETQYF. CDR3 DNA sequence: TGTGCCAGCAGCAGAGTCCCCGCGGGAGAGACCCAGTACTTC.